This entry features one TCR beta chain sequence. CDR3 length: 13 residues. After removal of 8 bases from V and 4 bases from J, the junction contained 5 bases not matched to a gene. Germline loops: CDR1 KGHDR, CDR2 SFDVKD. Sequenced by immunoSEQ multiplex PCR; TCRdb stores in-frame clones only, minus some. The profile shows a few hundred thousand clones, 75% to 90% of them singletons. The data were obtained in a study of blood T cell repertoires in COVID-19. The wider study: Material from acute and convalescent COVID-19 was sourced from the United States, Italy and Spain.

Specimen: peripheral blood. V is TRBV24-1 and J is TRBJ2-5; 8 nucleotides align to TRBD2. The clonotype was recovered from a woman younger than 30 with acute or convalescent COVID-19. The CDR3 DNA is TGTGCCACCATGTTGGCGGGGGGAGAGACCCAGTACTTC. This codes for CATMLAGGETQYF.